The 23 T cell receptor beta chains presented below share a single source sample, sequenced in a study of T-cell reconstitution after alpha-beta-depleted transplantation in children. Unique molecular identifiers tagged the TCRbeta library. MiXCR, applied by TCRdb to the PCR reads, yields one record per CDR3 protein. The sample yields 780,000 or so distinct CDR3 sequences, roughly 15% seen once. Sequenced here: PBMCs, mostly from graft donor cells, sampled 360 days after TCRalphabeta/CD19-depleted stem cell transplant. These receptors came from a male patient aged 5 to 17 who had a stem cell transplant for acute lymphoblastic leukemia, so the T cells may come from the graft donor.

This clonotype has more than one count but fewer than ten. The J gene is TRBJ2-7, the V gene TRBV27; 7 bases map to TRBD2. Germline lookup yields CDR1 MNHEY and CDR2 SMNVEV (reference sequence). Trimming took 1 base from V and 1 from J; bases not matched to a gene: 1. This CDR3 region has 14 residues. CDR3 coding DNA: TGTGCCAGCAGTTTATGGCGGGAGTCCTACGAGCAGTACTTC. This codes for CASSLWRESYEQYF.

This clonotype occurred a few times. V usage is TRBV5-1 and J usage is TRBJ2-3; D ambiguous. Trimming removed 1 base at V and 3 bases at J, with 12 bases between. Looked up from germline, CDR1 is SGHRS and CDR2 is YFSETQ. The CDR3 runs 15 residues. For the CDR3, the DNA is TGCGCCAGCAGCTTGTATCAGGCCCGGACAGATACGCAGTATTTT. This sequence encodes CASSLYQARTDTQYF. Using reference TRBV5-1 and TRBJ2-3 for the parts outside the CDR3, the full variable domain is KAGVTQTPRYLIKTRGQQVTLSCSPISGHRSVSWYQQTPGQGLQFLFEYFSETQRNKGNFPGRFSGRQFSNSRSEMNVSTLELGDSALYLCASSLYQARTDTQYFGPGTRLTVL.

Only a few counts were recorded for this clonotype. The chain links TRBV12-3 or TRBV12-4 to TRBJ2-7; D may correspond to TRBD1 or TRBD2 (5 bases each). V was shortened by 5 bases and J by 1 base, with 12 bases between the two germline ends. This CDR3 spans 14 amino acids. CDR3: CASSAGTASYEQYF. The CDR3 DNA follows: TGTGCCAGCAGTGCCGGGACGGCTTCCTACGAGCAGTACTTC.

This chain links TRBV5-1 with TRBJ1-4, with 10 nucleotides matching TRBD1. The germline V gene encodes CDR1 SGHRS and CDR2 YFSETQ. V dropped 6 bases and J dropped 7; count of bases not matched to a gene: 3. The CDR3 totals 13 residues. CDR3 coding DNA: TGCGCCAGCACCCGGGACAGGGGTGAAAAACTGTTTTTT. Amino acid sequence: CASTRDRGEKLFF.

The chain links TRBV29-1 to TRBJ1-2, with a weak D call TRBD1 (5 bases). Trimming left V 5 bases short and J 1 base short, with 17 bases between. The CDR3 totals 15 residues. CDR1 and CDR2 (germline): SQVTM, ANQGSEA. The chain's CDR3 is CSVKSPDINNYGYTF. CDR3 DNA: TGCAGCGTTAAATCCCCGGACATCAATAACTATGGCTACACCTTC.

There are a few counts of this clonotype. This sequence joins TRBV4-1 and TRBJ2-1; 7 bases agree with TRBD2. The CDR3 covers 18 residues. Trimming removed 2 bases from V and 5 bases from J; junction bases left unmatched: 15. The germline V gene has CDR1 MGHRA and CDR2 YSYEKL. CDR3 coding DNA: TGCGCCAGCAGCCAAAGGGTCCCCGGGGGGAGAAGAAACAATGAGCAGTTCTTC. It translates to CASSQRVPGGRRNNEQFF.

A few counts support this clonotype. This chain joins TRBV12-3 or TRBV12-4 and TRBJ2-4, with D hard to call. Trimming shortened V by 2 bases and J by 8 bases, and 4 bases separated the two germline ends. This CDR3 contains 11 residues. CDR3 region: CASSLMDIQYF. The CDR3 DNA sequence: TGTGCCAGCAGTTTAATGGACATTCAGTACTTC.

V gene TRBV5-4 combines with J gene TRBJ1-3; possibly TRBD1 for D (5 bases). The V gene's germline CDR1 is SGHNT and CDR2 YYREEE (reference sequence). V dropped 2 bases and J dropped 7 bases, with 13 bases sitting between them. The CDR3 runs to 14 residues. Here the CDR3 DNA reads TGTGCCAGCAGCTTCCTGGGGCAGCACAACACCATATATTTT. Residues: CASSFLGQHNTIYF.

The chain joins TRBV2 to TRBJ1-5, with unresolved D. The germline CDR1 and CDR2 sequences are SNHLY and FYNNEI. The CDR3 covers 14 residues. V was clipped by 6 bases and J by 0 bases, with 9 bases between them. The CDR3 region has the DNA TGTGCCAGCAGCCCAGACCTTAGCAATCAGCCCCAGCATTTT. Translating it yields CASSPDLSNQPQHF.

This CDR3 reads CASSLLTSGNEQYF. CDR3 bases: TGTGCCAGCAGCTTATTGACTAGCGGGAACGAGCAGTACTTC. The J gene is TRBJ2-7, the V gene TRBV7-6; 11 bases agree with TRBD2. The germline CDR1 and CDR2 sequences are SGHVS and FNYEAQ. V lost 2 bases and J lost 5; bases outside the gene matches: 2. CDR3 length: 14 amino acids.

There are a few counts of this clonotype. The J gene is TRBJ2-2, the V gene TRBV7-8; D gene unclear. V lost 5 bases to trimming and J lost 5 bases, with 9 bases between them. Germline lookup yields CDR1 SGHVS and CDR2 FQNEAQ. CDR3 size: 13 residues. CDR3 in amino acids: CASSHLVTGELFF. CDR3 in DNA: TGTGCCAGCAGCCACTTAGTTACCGGGGAGCTGTTTTTT. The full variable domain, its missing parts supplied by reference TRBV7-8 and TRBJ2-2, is GAGVSQSPRYKVAKRGQDVALRCDPISGHVSLFWYQQALGQGPEFLTYFQNEAQLDKSGLPSDRFFAERPEGSVSTLKIQRTQQEDSAVYLCASSHLVTGELFFGEGSRLTVL.

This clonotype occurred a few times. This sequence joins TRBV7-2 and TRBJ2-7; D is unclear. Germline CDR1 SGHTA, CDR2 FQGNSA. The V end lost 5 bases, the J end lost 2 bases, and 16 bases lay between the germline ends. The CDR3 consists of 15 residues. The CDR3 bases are TGTGCCAGCAGCCAGGCCCCGGTACTTACCTACGAGCAGTACTTC. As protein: CASSQAPVLTYEQYF.

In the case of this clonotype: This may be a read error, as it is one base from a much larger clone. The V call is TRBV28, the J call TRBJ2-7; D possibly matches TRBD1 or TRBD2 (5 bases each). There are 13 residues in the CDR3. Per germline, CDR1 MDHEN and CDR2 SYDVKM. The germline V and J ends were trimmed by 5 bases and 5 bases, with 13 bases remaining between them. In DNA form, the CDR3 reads TGTGCCAGCAGTCCCGGGGCAGTCCACGAGCAGTACTTC. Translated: CASSPGAVHEQYF.

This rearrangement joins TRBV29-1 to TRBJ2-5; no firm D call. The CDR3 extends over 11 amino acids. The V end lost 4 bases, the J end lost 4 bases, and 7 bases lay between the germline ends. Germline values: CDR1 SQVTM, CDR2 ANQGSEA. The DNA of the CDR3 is TGCAGCGTTGTCCTGGTAGAGACCCAGTACTTC. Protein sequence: CSVVLVETQYF.

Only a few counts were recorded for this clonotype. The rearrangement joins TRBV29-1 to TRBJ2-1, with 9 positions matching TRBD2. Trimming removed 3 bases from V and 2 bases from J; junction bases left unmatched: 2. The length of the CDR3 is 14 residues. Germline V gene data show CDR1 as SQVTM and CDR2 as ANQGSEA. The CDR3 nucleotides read TGCAGCGTTGAGCGGGAGGGCCCCTACAATGAGCAGTTCTTC. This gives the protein CSVEREGPYNEQFF.

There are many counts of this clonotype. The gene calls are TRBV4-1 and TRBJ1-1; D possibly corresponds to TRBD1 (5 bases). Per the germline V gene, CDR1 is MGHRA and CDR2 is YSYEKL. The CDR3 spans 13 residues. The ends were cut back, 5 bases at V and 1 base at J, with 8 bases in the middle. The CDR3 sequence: CASSGRANTEAFF. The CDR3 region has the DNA TGCGCCAGCAGCGGCAGGGCGAACACTGAAGCTTTCTTT.

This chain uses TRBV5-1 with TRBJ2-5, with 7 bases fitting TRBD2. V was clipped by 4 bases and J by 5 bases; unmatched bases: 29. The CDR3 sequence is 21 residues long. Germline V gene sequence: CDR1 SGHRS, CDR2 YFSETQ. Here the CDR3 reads CASSQRTFMALYAGDAETQYF. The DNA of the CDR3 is TGCGCCAGCAGCCAACGGACCTTTATGGCGTTATATGCGGGAGATGCGGAGACCCAGTACTTC.

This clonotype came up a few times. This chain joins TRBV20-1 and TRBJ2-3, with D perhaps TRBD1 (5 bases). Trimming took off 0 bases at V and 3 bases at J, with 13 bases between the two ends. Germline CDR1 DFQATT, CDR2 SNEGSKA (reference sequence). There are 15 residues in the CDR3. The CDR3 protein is CSARDPGSGTDTQYF. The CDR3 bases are TGCAGTGCTAGAGATCCAGGGTCAGGAACAGATACGCAGTATTTT.

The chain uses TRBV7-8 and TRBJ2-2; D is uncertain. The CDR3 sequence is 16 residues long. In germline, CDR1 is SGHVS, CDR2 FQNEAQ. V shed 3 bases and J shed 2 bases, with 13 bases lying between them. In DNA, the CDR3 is TGTGCCAGCAGCTTTAGTGCCCGGAGAAACACCGGGGAGCTGTTTTTT. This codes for CASSFSARRNTGELFF.

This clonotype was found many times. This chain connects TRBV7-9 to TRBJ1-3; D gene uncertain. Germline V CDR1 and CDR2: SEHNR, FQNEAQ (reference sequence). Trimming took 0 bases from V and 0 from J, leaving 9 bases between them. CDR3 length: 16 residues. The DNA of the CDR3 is TGTGCCAGCAGCTTAGCCGACGGGAGCTCTGGAAACACCATATATTTT. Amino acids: CASSLADGSSGNTIYF.

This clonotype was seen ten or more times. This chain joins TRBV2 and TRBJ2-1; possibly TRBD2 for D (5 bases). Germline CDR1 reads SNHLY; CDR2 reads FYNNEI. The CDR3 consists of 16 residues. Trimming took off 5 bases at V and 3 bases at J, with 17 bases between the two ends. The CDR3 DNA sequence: TGTGCCAGCAGTCCCGGGGTCCCCTTTGGCTACAATGAGCAGTTCTTC. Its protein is CASSPGVPFGYNEQFF.

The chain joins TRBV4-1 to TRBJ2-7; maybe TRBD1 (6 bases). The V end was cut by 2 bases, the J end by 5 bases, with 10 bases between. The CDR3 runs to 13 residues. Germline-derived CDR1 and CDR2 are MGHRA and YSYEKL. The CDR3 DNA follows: TGCGCCAGCAGCCAAACAGGGCAGGACGAGCAGTACTTC. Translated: CASSQTGQDEQYF.

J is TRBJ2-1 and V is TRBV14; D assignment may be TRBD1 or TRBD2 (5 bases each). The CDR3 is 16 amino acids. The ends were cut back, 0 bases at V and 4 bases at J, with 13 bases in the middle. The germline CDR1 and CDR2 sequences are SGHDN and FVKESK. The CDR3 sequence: CASSQDWGRRYNEQFF. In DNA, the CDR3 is TGTGCCAGCAGCCAAGATTGGGGGAGAAGGTACAATGAGCAGTTCTTC.